The entry below describes one T cell receptor beta chain. What it recognizes is unknown. This entry belongs to a study of vaccination effects on CD4 cells after COVID-19. About the study: Participants completed two doses of the BNT162b2 or mRNA-1273 vaccine.

The CDR3 totals 17 residues. Trimming took 5 bases from V and 3 from J; bases not matched to a gene: 9. CDR1 and CDR2 from the germline V gene are SEHNR and FQNEAQ (reference sequence). The assay was immunoSEQ multiplex PCR, and TCRdb's table has in-frame clones only and misses some. The sample holds approximately 20,000 clones, 73% seen once. Expansion of antigen-specific CD4+ T cells with viral peptide pools was carried out by the ViraFEST assay before sequencing. Isolation of CD4+ T cells took place after around 10 days of culture. Recipients of the vaccine had no prior SARS-CoV-2 infection and negative nucleocapsid antibodies.

This rearrangement joins TRBV7-9 to TRBJ2-1, with TRBD2 matching 11 bases. This receptor was identified in a human donor who received a COVID-19 vaccine. This material consisted of CD4+ T cells from PBMCs cultured with HCoV-NL63 spike peptides, taken before COVID-19 vaccination. This CDR3 is CASSIKLAGANYNEQFF. The CDR3 DNA follows: TGTGCCAGCAGCATAAAACTAGCGGGAGCGAACTACAATGAGCAGTTCTTC.